The TCR beta chain described here comes from a study of sequential checkpoint blockade in melanoma. Treatment meaning: randomized to nivolumab then ipilimumab (arm A) or the reverse (arm B). Concerning this clone: Additional DNA sequences in this sample encode the identical CDR3.

Assay used: immunoSEQ multiplex PCR; TCRdb lists only in-frame clones, some missing. The sample has about 1,700 clones, around 77% seen once. This specimen consisted of CD8+ T cells sorted from blood (inferred from file names), obtained from a patient given nivolumab and ipilimumab in sequence. The TCR sequence derives from a human donor with melanoma.

The CDR3 reads CASSVGTGTYEQYF. The CDR3 DNA reads TGTGCCAGCAGCGTAGGGACAGGTACCTACGAGCAGTACTTC. The J gene is TRBJ2-7, the V gene TRBV9; 7 bases map to TRBD1. Germline V gene lookup returns CDR1 SGDLS and CDR2 YYNGEE. V lost 0 bases, J lost 2 bases, and 2 bases stayed unmatched. The CDR3 loop spans 14 amino acids.